The 5 T cell receptor beta chains below all came from one sample that was sequenced in a study of blood T cell repertoires in COVID-19 (dated by TCRdb to the early 2020s). The method behind the library was the immunoSEQ multiplex PCR assay. TCRdb took over this immuneACCESS table, retaining in-frame rearrangements with V and J assigned. Such tables are incomplete; in checked studies, under half of the missing clones stem from an unresolved V gene, and the remainder is unexplained. For this sample the table gives 300,000 to 350,000 clones, of which about 89% were detected only once. The top ten constitute around 6% of the sample. The material sequenced was peripheral blood. All receptors derive from a woman aged 50 to 65 with COVID-19, enrolled during active disease.

This chain joins TRBV6-5 and TRBJ2-3; 11 bases align to TRBD2. The trim removed 7 bases at V and 5 bases at J, leaving 8 bases unmatched. CDR1 and CDR2 (germline): MNHEY, SVGAGI. This CDR3 is 15 amino acids long. The CDR3 DNA follows: TGTGCCAGCACCCAACTAGCGGGAGTGGTAGATACGCAGTATTTT. The encoded protein is CASTQLAGVVDTQYF.

The chain employs TRBV13 and TRBJ1-1; 8 bases are shared with TRBD1. Germline CDR1 reads PRHDT; CDR2 reads FYEKMQ (reference sequence). This CDR3 contains 18 residues. J gave up 0 bases and V 2 bases, and 11 bases lay outside the gene matches. The CDR3 DNA reads TGTGCCAGCAGCTTATGGGTGGGGCAGGGGGCGTTGAACACTGAAGCTTTCTTT. This sequence encodes CASSLWVGQGALNTEAFF.

The rearrangement joins TRBV15 to TRBJ2-1, with a possible D match to TRBD1 (5 bases). V lost 6 bases to trimming and J lost 0 bases, with 12 bases between them. The CDR3 runs to 15 residues. Germline CDR1 is LNHNV and CDR2 is YYDKDF (reference sequence). The CDR3 nucleotides are TGTGCCACCAGTCCGGACAAGCGCTCCTACAATGAGCAGTTCTTC. This codes for CATSPDKRSYNEQFF.

The chain employs TRBV14 and TRBJ2-7, with 9 bases fitting TRBD2. The CDR3 extends over 14 amino acids. With V trimmed by 5 bases and J by 0 bases, 2 bases remained unmatched. CDR1 and CDR2 from the germline V gene are SGHDN and FVKESK. The CDR3: CASSKRGASYEQYF. The CDR3 DNA sequence: TGTGCCAGCAGCAAGCGGGGGGCCTCCTACGAGCAGTACTTC.

The rearrangement joins TRBV2 to TRBJ2-1, with 8 bases identical to TRBD1. In germline, CDR1 is SNHLY, CDR2 FYNNEI. The J segment lost 7 bases and the V segment lost 6 bases, leaving 2 bases of the junction unmatched. The CDR3 has 12 amino acids. The CDR3 loop reads CASSDRGNEQFF. For the CDR3, the DNA is TGTGCCAGCAGCGACAGGGGTAATGAGCAGTTCTTC. The entire variable domain, with the rest obtained from reference TRBV2 and TRBJ2-1, is as follows: EPEVTQTPSHQVTQMGQEVILRCVPISNHLYFYWYRQILGQKVEFLVSFYNNEISEKSEIFDDQFSVERPDGSNFTLKIRSTKLEDSAMYFCASSDRGNEQFFGPGTRLTVL.